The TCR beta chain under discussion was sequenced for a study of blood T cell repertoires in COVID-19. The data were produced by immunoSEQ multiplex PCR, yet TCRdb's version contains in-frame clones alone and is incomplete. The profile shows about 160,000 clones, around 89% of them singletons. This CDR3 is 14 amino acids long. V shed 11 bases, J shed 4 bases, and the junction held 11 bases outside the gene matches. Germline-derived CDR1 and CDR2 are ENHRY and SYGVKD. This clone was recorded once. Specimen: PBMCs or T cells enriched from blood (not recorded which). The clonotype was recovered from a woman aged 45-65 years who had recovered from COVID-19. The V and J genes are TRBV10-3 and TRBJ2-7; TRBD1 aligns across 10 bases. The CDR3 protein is CAFLDRGVVYEQYF. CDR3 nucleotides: TGTGCCTTCCTGGACAGGGGGGTCGTTTACGAGCAGTACTTC.